The entry that follows covers one T cell receptor beta chain sequence. These data come from a study of T-cell reconstitution after alpha-beta-depleted transplantation in children. TCRbeta library construction was performed incorporating unique molecular identifiers. TCRdb itself ran the PCR reads through MiXCR, one entry per CDR3 protein. The sample records about 200,000 distinct CDR3 sequences, roughly 6.5% being singletons. The length of the CDR3 is 14 residues. From germline, CDR1 is SGHTA and CDR2 FQGNSA. The V end lost 5 bases, the J end lost 3 bases, and 14 bases lay between the germline ends. V gene TRBV7-2 combines with J gene TRBJ2-7; D unresolved. The input for sequencing was PBMCs, taken before TCRalphabeta/CD19-depleted stem cell transplant. The clonotype comes from a girl less than two years old with combined immunodeficiency, due to receive a stem cell transplant. CDR3 DNA sequence: TGTGCCAGCAGCCTACTCCCCCAGCGCTACGAGCAGTACTTC. Protein sequence: CASSLLPQRYEQYF.